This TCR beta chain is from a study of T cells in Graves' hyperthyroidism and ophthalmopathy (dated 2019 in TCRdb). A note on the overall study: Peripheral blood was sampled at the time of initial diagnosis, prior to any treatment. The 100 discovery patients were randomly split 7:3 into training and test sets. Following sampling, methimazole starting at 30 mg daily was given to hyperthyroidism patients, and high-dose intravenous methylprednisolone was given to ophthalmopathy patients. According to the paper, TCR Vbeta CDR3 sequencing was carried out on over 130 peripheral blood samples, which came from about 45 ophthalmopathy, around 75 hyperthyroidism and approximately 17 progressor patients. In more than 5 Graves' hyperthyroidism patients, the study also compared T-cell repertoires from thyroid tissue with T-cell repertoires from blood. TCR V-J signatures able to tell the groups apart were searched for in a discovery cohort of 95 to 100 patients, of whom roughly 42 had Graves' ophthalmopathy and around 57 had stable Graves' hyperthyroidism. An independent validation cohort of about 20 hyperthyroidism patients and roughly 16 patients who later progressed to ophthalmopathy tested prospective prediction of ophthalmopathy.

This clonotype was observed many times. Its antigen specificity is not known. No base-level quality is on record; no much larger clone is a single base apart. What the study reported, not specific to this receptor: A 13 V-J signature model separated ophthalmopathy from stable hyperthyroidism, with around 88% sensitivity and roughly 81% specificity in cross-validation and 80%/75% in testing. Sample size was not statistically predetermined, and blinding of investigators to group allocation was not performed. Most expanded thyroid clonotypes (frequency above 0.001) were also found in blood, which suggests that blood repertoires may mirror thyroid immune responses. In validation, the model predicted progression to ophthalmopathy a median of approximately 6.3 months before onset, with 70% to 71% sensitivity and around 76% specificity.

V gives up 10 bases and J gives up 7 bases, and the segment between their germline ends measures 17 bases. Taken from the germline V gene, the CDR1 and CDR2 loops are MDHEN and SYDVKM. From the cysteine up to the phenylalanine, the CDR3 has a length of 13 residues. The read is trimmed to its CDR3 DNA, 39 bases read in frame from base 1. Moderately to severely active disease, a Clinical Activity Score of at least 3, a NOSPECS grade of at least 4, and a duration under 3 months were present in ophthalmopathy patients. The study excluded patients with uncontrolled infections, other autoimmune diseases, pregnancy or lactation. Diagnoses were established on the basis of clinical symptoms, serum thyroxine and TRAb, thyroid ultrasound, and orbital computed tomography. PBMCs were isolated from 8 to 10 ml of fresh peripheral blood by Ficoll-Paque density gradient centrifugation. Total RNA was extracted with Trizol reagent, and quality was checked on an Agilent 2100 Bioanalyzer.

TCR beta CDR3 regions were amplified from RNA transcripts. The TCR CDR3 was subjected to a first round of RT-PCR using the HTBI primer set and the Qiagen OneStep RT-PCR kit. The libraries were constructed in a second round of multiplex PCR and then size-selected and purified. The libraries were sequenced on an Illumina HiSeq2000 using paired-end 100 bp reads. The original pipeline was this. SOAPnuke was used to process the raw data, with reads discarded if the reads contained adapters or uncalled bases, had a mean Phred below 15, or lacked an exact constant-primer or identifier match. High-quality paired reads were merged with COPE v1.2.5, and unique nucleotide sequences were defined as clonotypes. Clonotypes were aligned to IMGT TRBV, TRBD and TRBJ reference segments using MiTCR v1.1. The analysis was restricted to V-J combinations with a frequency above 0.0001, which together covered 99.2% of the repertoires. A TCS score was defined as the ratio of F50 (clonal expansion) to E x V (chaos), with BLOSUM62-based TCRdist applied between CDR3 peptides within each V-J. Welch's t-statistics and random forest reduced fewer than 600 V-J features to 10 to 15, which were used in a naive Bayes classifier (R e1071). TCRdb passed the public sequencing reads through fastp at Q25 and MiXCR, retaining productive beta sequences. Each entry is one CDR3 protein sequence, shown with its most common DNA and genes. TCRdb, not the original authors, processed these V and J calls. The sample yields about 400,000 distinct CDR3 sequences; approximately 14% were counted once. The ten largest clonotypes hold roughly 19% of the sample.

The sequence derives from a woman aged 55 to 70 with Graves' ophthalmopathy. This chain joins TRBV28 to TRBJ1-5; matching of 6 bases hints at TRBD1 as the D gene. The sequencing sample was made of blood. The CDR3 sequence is CATHRDVSQPQHF. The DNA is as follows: TGTGCCACCCACAGGGATGTAAGCCAGCCCCAGCATTTT.